The 21 T cell receptor beta chains presented below share a single source sample, sequenced in a study of T-cell memory formation after mild COVID-19. TCRdb reprocessed the 5' RACE reads with MiXCR, giving one entry per CDR3 protein. This sample has 300,000 to 400,000 distinct CDR3 sequences, with under 15% found just once. Sequencing was performed on PBMCs or a T cell subset sorted from them (not recorded which). The origin of the receptors is a man aged 18 to 29 who had mild COVID-19 (a few samples of this study predate the infection). Cell type and time point are not known.

This rearrangement joins TRBV5-1 to TRBJ1-1, with TRBD1 identical over 8 bases. Germline CDR1 reads SGHRS; CDR2 reads YFSETQ. The V gene end was trimmed by 0 bases and the J gene end by 0 bases; junction bases not matched to a gene: 10. CDR3 size: 18 residues. Here the CDR3 DNA reads TGCGCCAGCAGCTTGGAGTTGGGGACAGGAGGCATGAACACTGAAGCTTTCTTT. Protein: CASSLELGTGGMNTEAFF.

This clonotype was seen a few times. The V and J genes are TRBV5-1 and TRBJ2-3; D not certain. The CDR3 runs to 14 residues. CDR1 and CDR2 from the germline V gene are SGHRS and YFSETQ. Trimming stripped 4 bases from V and 2 bases from J, with 11 bases between. The CDR3 reads CASSPSRLTDTQYF. The CDR3 bases are TGCGCCAGCAGCCCTTCCCGGCTCACAGATACGCAGTATTTT.

V usage is TRBV7-9 and J usage is TRBJ1-3; tentative D call: TRBD1 (5 bases). Looked up from germline, CDR1 is SEHNR and CDR2 is FQNEAQ (reference sequence). This CDR3 spans 13 amino acids. The V and J ends lost 9 bases and 4 bases respectively, with 13 bases between them. Written as DNA, the CDR3 is TGTGCCAGTGACCCGGGACGAGGAAACACCATATATTTT. It translates to CASDPGRGNTIYF. The full variable domain, rest sourced from reference TRBV7-9 and TRBJ1-3, is DTGVSQNPRHKITKRGQNVTFRCDPISEHNRLYWYRQTLGQGPEFLTYFQNEAQLEKSRLLSDRFSAERPKGSFSTLEIQRTEQGDSAMYLCASDPGRGNTIYFGEGSWLTVV.

This clonotype appeared many times. The CDR3 reads CATSDTWTRTTDTQYF. DNA of the CDR3: TGTGCCACCAGTGACACGTGGACCCGGACCACAGATACGCAGTATTTT. The chain is built from TRBV24-1 and TRBJ2-3; no firm D call. CDR3 length: 16 amino acids. CDR1 is KGHDR and CDR2 is SFDVKD in the germline V gene. Deletions cut 4 bases from V and 2 bases from J, with 15 bases between.

This clonotype was counted between two and nine times. This chain connects TRBV7-9 to TRBJ2-3; no reliable D call. Germline V gene lookup returns CDR1 SEHNR and CDR2 FQNEAQ (reference sequence). Trimming stripped 5 bases from V and 5 bases from J, with 11 bases between. The CDR3 runs to 13 residues. CDR3: CASSLFIQDTQYF. CDR3 nucleotide sequence: TGTGCCAGCAGCCTTTTCATCCAAGATACGCAGTATTTT.

In this sample, this clonotype turned up a few times. V is TRBV7-3 and J is TRBJ2-2; 12 nucleotides line up with TRBD2. In germline, CDR1 is SGHTA, CDR2 FQGTGA. J was trimmed by 6 bases and V by 5 bases; bases with no gene match: 10. The CDR3 covers 17 residues. CDR3: CASSPTGTSGSAGELFF. The CDR3 coding sequence is TGTGCCAGCAGCCCCACCGGGACTAGCGGGTCAGCCGGGGAGCTGTTTTTT.

This sequence joins TRBV29-1 and TRBJ2-5, with a tentative D call TRBD2 (6 bases). The CDR3 runs 12 residues. With 7 bases removed from V and 5 bases from J, the gap between germline ends came to 14 bases. CDR1 SQVTM and CDR2 ANQGSEA come from the germline V gene. The CDR3 coding sequence is TGCAGCGGGGGCCGGAGGGTTGAGACCCAGTACTTC. This translates into CSGGRRVETQYF.

This clonotype has ten or more counts. The gene calls are TRBV20-1 and TRBJ2-3; D tentatively fits TRBD1 or TRBD2 (5 bases each). V was clipped by 7 bases and J by 3 bases, with 20 bases between them. CDR1 and CDR2 from the germline V gene are DFQATT and SNEGSKA (reference sequence). The CDR3 is 15 residues long. DNA for the CDR3: TGCAGTGTTCGACCCGGGACCTCGAGTACAGATACGCAGTATTTT. Translating it yields CSVRPGTSSTDTQYF.

CDR3 sequence: CASSLSGSPGVAEAFF. CDR3 bases: TGCGCCAGCAGCTTGAGCGGGAGTCCCGGAGTCGCTGAAGCTTTCTTT. The rearrangement links TRBV5-1 to TRBJ1-1; the D is unclear. The CDR3 length is 16 residues. Per germline, CDR1 SGHRS and CDR2 YFSETQ. V was trimmed by 1 base and J by 6 bases, leaving 19 bases between them.

This clonotype was picked up a small number of times. The chain employs TRBV9 and TRBJ2-1, with 7 bases lining up with TRBD1. J was trimmed by 4 bases and V by 3 bases; bases with no gene match: 7. The CDR3 has 15 amino acids. Germline V CDR1 and CDR2: SGDLS, YYNGEE. The CDR3 DNA reads TGTGCCAGCAGCGACTACAGGGGCCAATACAATGAGCAGTTCTTC. Translation gives CASSDYRGQYNEQFF.

This clonotype showed up just a few times. The rearrangement uses TRBV4-3 and TRBJ2-1, with 7 bases that match TRBD2. The trim removed 0 bases at V and 8 bases at J, leaving 1 base unmatched. The CDR3 runs to 13 residues. Germline CDR1 and CDR2: LGHNA and YSLEER. The CDR3 coding sequence is TGCGCCAGCAGCCAAGAGGCGGGAGATGAGCAGTTCTTC. The encoded protein is CASSQEAGDEQFF.

This clonotype was counted many times. This sequence joins TRBV14 and TRBJ1-1; possibly TRBD1 for D (5 bases). V lost 1 base to trimming and J lost 0 bases, with 9 bases between them. The CDR3 loop spans 15 amino acids. Germline CDR1 and CDR2: SGHDN and FVKESK. The CDR3 nucleotides read TGTGCCAGCAGCCAAGCCGGGGCGCTGAACACTGAAGCTTTCTTT. Its translation: CASSQAGALNTEAFF.

The chain is built from TRBV6-5 and TRBJ2-1, with 13 nucleotides matching TRBD2. This CDR3 is 15 amino acids long. Germline CDR1 reads MNHEY; CDR2 reads SVGAGI. The trim removed 7 bases at V and 7 bases at J, leaving 7 bases unmatched. The CDR3 bases are TGTGCCAGCACCTCGACTAGCGGGGGGCGGAATGAGCAGTTCTTC. The encoded protein is CASTSTSGGRNEQFF.

This clonotype was detected a few times. V gene TRBV12-3 or TRBV12-4 combines with J gene TRBJ2-2, with D possibly matching TRBD2 (7 bases). The CDR3 spans 16 residues. The V end lost 5 bases, the J end lost 5 bases, and 18 bases lay between the germline ends. The CDR3 loop reads CASSTPPGGSTGELFF. The CDR3 DNA follows: TGTGCCAGCAGTACCCCCCCGGGGGGCTCAACCGGGGAGCTGTTTTTT.

This chain links TRBV19 with TRBJ2-3; 8 nucleotides line up with TRBD2. This CDR3 region has 15 residues. J was trimmed by 2 bases and V by 4 bases; bases with no gene match: 5. In germline, CDR1 is LNHDA, CDR2 SQIVND (reference sequence). CDR3 DNA sequence: TGTGCCAGTAGTAAAGCGGGGGTTTTCACAGATACGCAGTATTTT. Protein product: CASSKAGVFTDTQYF.

This chain uses TRBV12-3 or TRBV12-4 with TRBJ2-5; possible D gene TRBD2, 7 bases. V was shortened by 6 bases and J by 2 bases, with 19 bases between the two germline ends. CDR3 length equals 16 residues. The CDR3 reads CASRPSGGGSQETQYF. As DNA, the CDR3 is TGTGCCAGCAGGCCCTCGGGCGGGGGCTCTCAAGAGACCCAGTACTTC.

This clonotype turned up a few times. This chain connects TRBV3-1 to TRBJ2-1, with 8 bases that match TRBD2. The CDR3 loop spans 14 amino acids. The trim removed 7 bases at V and 3 bases at J, leaving 5 bases unmatched. CDR1 is LGHDT, CDR2 YNNKEL, per germline (reference sequence). The CDR3 coding sequence is TGTGCCAGCACCCTAGCGGGTAACTACAATGAGCAGTTCTTC. It encodes CASTLAGNYNEQFF.

CDR3 residues: CATLPVGNNYNEQFF. The DNA for the CDR3 is TGTGCCACCCTTCCGGTAGGGAATAATTACAATGAGCAGTTCTTC. This rearrangement joins TRBV6-6 to TRBJ2-1; D gene unclear. Germline V gene lookup returns CDR1 MNHNY and CDR2 SVGAGI (reference sequence). The CDR3 consists of 15 residues. Trimming removed 10 bases from V and 4 bases from J, with 20 bases in between.

J is TRBJ1-2 and V is TRBV7-2; D possibly corresponds to TRBD1 (5 bases). This CDR3 has 11 residues. With 6 bases removed from V and 10 bases from J, the gap between germline ends came to 12 bases. Per germline, CDR1 SGHTA and CDR2 FQGNSA. The CDR3 sequence: CASSLGPDYTF. DNA of the CDR3: TGTGCCAGCAGTCTGGGGCCAGACTACACCTTC.

This clonotype was observed at least ten times. The chain uses TRBV4-1 and TRBJ2-2; TRBD1 or TRBD2 may be the D gene (5 bases each). V lost 1 base and J 5 bases, leaving 11 bases between the germline ends. The CDR3 spans 15 residues. Looked up from germline, CDR1 is MGHRA and CDR2 is YSYEKL. CDR3 in amino acids: CASSQGWGGTGELFF. CDR3 DNA sequence: TGCGCCAGCAGCCAAGGATGGGGCGGGACCGGGGAGCTGTTTTTT.

The chain employs TRBV5-5 and TRBJ2-7; 7 bases are shared with TRBD1. CDR3 length: 15 amino acids. Trimming removed 4 bases from V and 4 bases from J; junction bases left unmatched: 11. The germline gives CDR1 SGHKS, CDR2 YYEKEE (reference sequence). Here the CDR3 DNA reads TGTGCCAGCAGCGTAGGGGGCTCAGGGCTATACGAGCAGTACGTC. It translates to CASSVGGSGLYEQYV.